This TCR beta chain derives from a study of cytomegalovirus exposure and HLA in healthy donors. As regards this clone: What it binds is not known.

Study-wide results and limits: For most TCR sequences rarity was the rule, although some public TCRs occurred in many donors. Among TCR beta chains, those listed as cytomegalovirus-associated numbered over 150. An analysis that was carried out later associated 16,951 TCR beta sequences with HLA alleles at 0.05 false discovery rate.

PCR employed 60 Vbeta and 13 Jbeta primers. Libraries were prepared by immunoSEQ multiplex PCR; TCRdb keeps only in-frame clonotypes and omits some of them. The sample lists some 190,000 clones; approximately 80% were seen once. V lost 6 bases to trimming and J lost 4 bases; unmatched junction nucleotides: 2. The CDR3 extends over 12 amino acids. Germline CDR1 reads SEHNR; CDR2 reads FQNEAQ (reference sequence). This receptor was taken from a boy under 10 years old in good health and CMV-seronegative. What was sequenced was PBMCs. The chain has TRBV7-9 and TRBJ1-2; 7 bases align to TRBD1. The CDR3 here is CASSGDSYGYTF. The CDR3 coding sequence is TGTGCCAGCAGTGGGGACAGCTATGGCTACACCTTC.